What follows are 28 T cell receptor beta chains derived from one specimen sequenced in a study of human T cells and chemical hapten exposure. The time point is: patch test 3, about 24 weeks after DPC sensitization. Indicated treatment: therapeutic diphenylcyclopropenone sensitization with weekly scalp DPC. TCRdb fed the RACE reads into MiXCR, producing one record per CDR3 protein. The repertoire includes 85,000 to 100,000 distinct CDR3 sequences, 25% to 35% of them detected once, and about a tenth sits in the top ten. The source material was whole blood, sampled in connection with sensitization to the hapten diphenylcyclopropenone (DPC). Receptors originate from a man aged 40-55 years with alopecia areata. Some clones in this sample may be carry-over from other donors' samples.

This clonotype was counted between two and nine times. The chain carries TRBV9 and TRBJ1-6; weak D call: TRBD1 (5 bases). The CDR3 sequence is 14 residues long. Between the trimmed V and J ends, which lost 2 bases and 6 bases, there was a span of 9 bases. Germline V gene data show CDR1 as SGDLS and CDR2 as YYNGEE. The CDR3 reads CASSVLGVNSPLHF. CDR3 sequence (DNA): TGTGCCAGCAGCGTTTTGGGGGTTAATTCACCCCTCCACTTT.

The chain uses TRBV20-1 and TRBJ2-5; 9 bases line up with TRBD2. This CDR3 region has 15 residues. Trimming at V came to 3 bases and at J to 1 base, leaving 6 bases not matched to a gene. Germline V gene lookup returns CDR1 DFQATT and CDR2 SNEGSKA (reference sequence). The CDR3 DNA sequence: TGCAGTGCTAGTACGGCTAGCGGGGTCCAAGAGACCCAGTACTTC. Protein: CSASTASGVQETQYF.

The rearrangement joins TRBV6-1 to TRBJ2-3, with D hard to call. Germline V gene lookup returns CDR1 MNHNS and CDR2 SASEGT. The CDR3 extends over 13 amino acids. Trimming removed 7 bases from V and 4 bases from J, with 12 bases in between. The CDR3 DNA reads as TGTGCCAGCACCCCCCAGGTGGCAGATACGCAGTATTTT. Its translation is CASTPQVADTQYF.

The CDR3 is CAISEWGTGGDTQYF. The CDR3 DNA reads TGTGCCATCAGTGAGTGGGGGACTGGAGGAGATACGCAGTATTTT. The chain employs TRBV10-3 and TRBJ2-3; a weak D match, TRBD2 (6 bases). The CDR3 is made up of 15 amino acids. Germline V gives CDR1 ENHRY, CDR2 SYGVKD. Trimming left V 1 base short and J 5 bases short, with 13 bases between.

This clonotype was seen a few times. The gene calls are TRBV6-5 and TRBJ2-3; possibly TRBD2 for D (6 bases). Between the trimmed V and J ends, which lost 0 bases and 0 bases, there was a span of 10 bases. The CDR3 totals 16 residues. The germline V gene encodes CDR1 MNHEY and CDR2 SVGAGI. CDR3 residues: CASSYSGGASTDTQYF. CDR3 DNA sequence: TGTGCCAGCAGTTACTCTGGCGGGGCTAGCACAGATACGCAGTATTTT.

This clonotype was recorded a few times. J is TRBJ2-7 and V is TRBV5-1; D call uncertain. V shed 3 bases and J shed 2 bases, with 9 bases lying between them. The CDR3 length is 13 residues. Germline assignment: CDR1 SGHRS and CDR2 YFSETQ. The CDR3 DNA reads TGCGCCAGCAGCTCGAAGGCAACCTACGAGCAGTACTTC. As protein: CASSSKATYEQYF.

This chain uses TRBV7-6 with TRBJ2-2, with a weak D call TRBD2 (5 bases). The CDR3 contains 18 residues. CDR1 and CDR2 (germline): SGHVS, FNYEAQ. Trimming took off 5 bases at V and 1 base at J, with 20 bases between the two ends. The CDR3, as DNA: TGTGCCAGCAGCCAAACCCACAGATTTCGGGAGAACACCGGGGAGCTGTTTTTT. Protein sequence: CASSQTHRFRENTGELFF.

The chain recombines TRBV6-2 or TRBV6-3 with TRBJ1-5; D is ambiguous. Trimming cost V 2 bases and J 3 bases, with 8 bases left between them. The CDR3 extends over 14 amino acids. CDR1 and CDR2 from the germline V gene are MNHEY and SVGEGT. CDR3 DNA sequence: TGTGCCAGCAGTTACAGCCAGACCAATCAGCCCCAGCATTTT. Translated: CASSYSQTNQPQHF.

This clonotype has only a few counts. V usage is TRBV6-6 and J usage is TRBJ2-3, with TRBD2 as a possible D gene (5 bases). V lost 6 bases to trimming and J lost 4 bases, with 8 bases between them. This CDR3 spans 12 amino acids. Germline assignment: CDR1 MNHNY and CDR2 SVGAGI (reference sequence). In DNA, the CDR3 is TGTGCCAGCAGAACCGGGGCAGATACGCAGTATTTT. As protein: CASRTGADTQYF.

The chain has TRBV29-1 and TRBJ1-1; D not certain. The V gene's germline CDR1 is SQVTM and CDR2 ANQGSEA. The germline V and J ends were trimmed by 7 bases and 2 bases, with 14 bases remaining between them. The CDR3 has 13 residues. CDR3 sequence: CSGRLGTNTEAFF. The CDR3 coding sequence is TGCAGCGGGAGACTAGGTACCAACACTGAAGCTTTCTTT.

The rearrangement joins TRBV28 to TRBJ1-4, with 8 bases that match TRBD1. CDR1 MDHEN and CDR2 SYDVKM come from the germline V gene. The CDR3 consists of 17 residues. The J segment lost 7 bases and the V segment lost 5 bases, leaving 15 bases of the junction unmatched. This chain's CDR3 is CASSPAGRGRVGEKLFF. CDR3 nucleotide sequence: TGTGCCAGCAGTCCCGCGGGCAGGGGGCGAGTAGGTGAAAAACTGTTTTTT.

The V and J genes are TRBV28 and TRBJ2-5; D tentatively reads TRBD1 or TRBD2 (5 bases each). Germline CDR1 and CDR2: MDHEN and SYDVKM. The CDR3 extends over 14 amino acids. Trimming shortened V by 3 bases and J by 4 bases, and 12 bases separated the two germline ends. CDR3 sequence: CASSLPGPPETQYF. The CDR3 coding sequence is TGTGCCAGCAGTTTGCCGGGGCCCCCAGAGACCCAGTACTTC.

This clonotype was recorded a few times. The chain uses TRBV12-3 or TRBV12-4 and TRBJ2-3; D is undetermined. This CDR3 contains 15 residues. V lost 5 bases and J 0 bases, leaving 12 bases between the germline ends. The chain's CDR3 is CASSPREGSTDTQYF. CDR3 coding DNA: TGTGCCAGCAGTCCCCGAGAAGGAAGCACAGATACGCAGTATTTT.

In its sample, this clonotype was seen a few times. The rearrangement joins TRBV2 to TRBJ2-1; no clear D. Trimming pared 2 bases from V and 0 bases from J, leaving 11 bases between. Germline loops: CDR1 SNHLY, CDR2 FYNNEI. The CDR3 sequence is 16 residues long. CDR3 in DNA: TGTGCCAGCAGTGAATATCAGGAGCCCTCCTACAATGAGCAGTTCTTC. Its protein is CASSEYQEPSYNEQFF. Using reference TRBV2 and TRBJ2-1 for the parts outside the CDR3, the full variable domain is EPEVTQTPSHQVTQMGQEVILRCVPISNHLYFYWYRQILGQKVEFLVSFYNNEISEKSEIFDDQFSVERPDGSNFTLKIRSTKLEDSAMYFCASSEYQEPSYNEQFFGPGTRLTVL.

This clonotype was recorded many times. Its ends do not fully match the called genes, so a read error is possible. This rearrangement joins TRBV20-1 to TRBJ2-1; no clear D. The CDR3 has 15 amino acids. Germline lookup yields CDR1 DFQATT and CDR2 SNEGSKA (reference sequence). The CDR3 DNA is TGCAGTGCCAGAGACACCGCCAAGTCCTACAATGAGCAGTTCTTC. Translating gives CSARDTAKSYNEQFF.

In this sample, this clonotype turned up a few times. The chain recombines TRBV2 with TRBJ2-3; 9 bases map to TRBD1. This CDR3 comprises 15 residues. The germline V gene encodes CDR1 SNHLY and CDR2 FYNNEI. V trimming: 6 bases; J trimming: 3 bases; junction bases outside the gene matches: 7. This CDR3 is CASRQQGAKTDTQYF. In nucleotides, the CDR3 is TGTGCCAGCAGGCAACAGGGGGCGAAGACAGATACGCAGTATTTT.

The chain is built from TRBV7-2 and TRBJ2-3; TRBD2 matches 7 bases. This CDR3 is built from 15 residues. The germline gives CDR1 SGHTA, CDR2 FQGNSA. Trimming cost V 5 bases and J 6 bases; bases outside gene matches: 11. CDR3 residues: CASSPSLAVYDTQYF. CDR3 in DNA: TGTGCCAGCAGCCCGTCGCTAGCGGTCTATGATACGCAGTATTTT.

This clonotype was observed a handful of times. The rearrangement uses TRBV5-1 and TRBJ2-6, with D perhaps TRBD1 (5 bases). Trimming left V 4 bases short and J 0 bases short, with 14 bases between. CDR1 SGHRS and CDR2 YFSETQ come from the germline V gene. CDR3 length: 17 amino acids. This CDR3 reads CASSTGPIISGANVLTF. The CDR3 coding sequence is TGCGCCAGCAGCACAGGTCCAATTATCTCTGGGGCCAACGTCCTGACTTTC.

V usage is TRBV7-9 and J usage is TRBJ1-2, with TRBD1 matching over 9 bases. The CDR3 length is 13 residues. The V gene end was trimmed by 4 bases and the J gene end by 10 bases; junction bases not matched to a gene: 7. CDR1 SEHNR and CDR2 FQNEAQ come from the germline V gene (reference sequence). This CDR3 is CASSSQGAVDYTF. The CDR3 DNA sequence: TGTGCCAGCAGCTCACAGGGGGCAGTCGACTACACCTTC.

The chain uses TRBV14 and TRBJ2-3; 7 nucleotides match TRBD2. Trimming took 4 bases from V and 4 from J; bases not matched to a gene: 17. This CDR3 contains 18 residues. Per the germline V gene, CDR1 is SGHDN and CDR2 is FVKESK. The CDR3 region has the DNA TGTGCCAGCAGCCTATCCCCAGAAGGCGGGAGTCCCCCAGATACGCAGTATTTT. Its protein product is CASSLSPEGGSPPDTQYF.

The rearrangement uses TRBV20-1 and TRBJ1-1, with D tentatively TRBD1 (6 bases). This CDR3 spans 14 amino acids. Germline V gene sequence: CDR1 DFQATT, CDR2 SNEGSKA (reference sequence). Trimming took off 3 bases at V and 4 bases at J, with 15 bases between the two ends. The CDR3 spells CSASRQGLGTEAFF. CDR3 sequence (DNA): TGCAGTGCTAGTCGGCAGGGGCTCGGCACTGAAGCTTTCTTT.

This chain uses TRBV6-1 with TRBJ1-2; weak D call: TRBD1 (5 bases). V shed 8 bases and J shed 7 bases, with 17 bases lying between them. CDR3 length: 13 residues. Germline V gene sequence: CDR1 MNHNS, CDR2 SASEGT. CDR3 sequence: CASGEGTEFGYTF. DNA of the CDR3: TGTGCCAGCGGAGAAGGGACGGAATTTGGCTACACCTTC.

This clonotype was detected only a few times. This chain joins TRBV27 and TRBJ2-1; D is possibly TRBD1 or TRBD2 (5 bases each). V lost 2 bases and J lost 4, with 21 bases in between. Per the germline V gene, CDR1 is MNHEY and CDR2 is SMNVEV (reference sequence). CDR3 length: 18 amino acids. CDR3 coding DNA: TGTGCCAGCAGTTTAAACCCCTACAGACAGTTAGCGTACAATGAGCAGTTCTTC. It codes for CASSLNPYRQLAYNEQFF.

This chain connects TRBV25-1 to TRBJ2-7; the D is unclear. The V gene's germline CDR1 is MGHDK and CDR2 SYGVNS. The CDR3 contains 12 residues. V lost 4 bases and J lost 4, with 8 bases in between. The CDR3 DNA follows: TGTGCCAGCAGTGGGACGGAATACGAGCAGTACTTC. It is translated as CASSGTEYEQYF.

The sample holds a few counts of this clonotype. The chain carries TRBV20-1 and TRBJ2-7; 9 bases agree with TRBD2. With V trimmed by 0 bases and J by 7 bases, 10 bases remained unmatched. CDR1 is DFQATT and CDR2 is SNEGSKA in the germline V gene (reference sequence). This CDR3 is built from 15 residues. CDR3 loop: CSAREGAGGYVEQYF. The CDR3 nucleotides are TGCAGTGCTAGAGAAGGTGCGGGAGGGTACGTTGAGCAGTACTTC.

The V gene is TRBV6-6, the J gene TRBJ1-5, with a possible D match to TRBD1 (6 bases). Trimming took off 2 bases at V and 5 bases at J, with 10 bases between the two ends. The germline gives CDR1 MNHNY, CDR2 SVGAGI (reference sequence). There are 14 residues in the CDR3. For the CDR3, the DNA is TGTGCCAGCAGTTACGGCCAGGGGTATCAGCCCCAGCATTTT. It encodes CASSYGQGYQPQHF.

The chain employs TRBV28 and TRBJ2-6; D gene ambiguous. The CDR3 covers 15 residues. Trimming took 6 bases from V and 1 from J, leaving 10 bases between them. The germline V gene encodes CDR1 MDHEN and CDR2 SYDVKM. The CDR3 DNA follows: TGTGCCAGCAGCCAACACAAATCTGGGGCCAACGTCCTGACTTTC. Protein sequence: CASSQHKSGANVLTF. Filled out from reference TRBV28 and TRBJ2-6, the complete variable domain reads DVKVTQSSRYLVKRTGEKVFLECVQDMDHENMFWYRQDPGLGLRLIYFSYDVKMKEKGDIPEGYSVSREKKERFSLILESASTNQTSMYLCASSQHKSGANVLTFGAGSRLTVL.

The J gene is TRBJ2-3, the V gene TRBV6-6; 7 nucleotides match TRBD2. CDR1 and CDR2 (germline): MNHNY, SVGAGI (reference sequence). The CDR3 has 14 amino acids. The V gene end was trimmed by 4 bases and the J gene end by 6 bases; junction bases not matched to a gene: 7. The CDR3: CASSLAGPGDTQYF. The CDR3 bases are TGTGCCAGCAGTTTAGCGGGCCCTGGGGATACGCAGTATTTT.